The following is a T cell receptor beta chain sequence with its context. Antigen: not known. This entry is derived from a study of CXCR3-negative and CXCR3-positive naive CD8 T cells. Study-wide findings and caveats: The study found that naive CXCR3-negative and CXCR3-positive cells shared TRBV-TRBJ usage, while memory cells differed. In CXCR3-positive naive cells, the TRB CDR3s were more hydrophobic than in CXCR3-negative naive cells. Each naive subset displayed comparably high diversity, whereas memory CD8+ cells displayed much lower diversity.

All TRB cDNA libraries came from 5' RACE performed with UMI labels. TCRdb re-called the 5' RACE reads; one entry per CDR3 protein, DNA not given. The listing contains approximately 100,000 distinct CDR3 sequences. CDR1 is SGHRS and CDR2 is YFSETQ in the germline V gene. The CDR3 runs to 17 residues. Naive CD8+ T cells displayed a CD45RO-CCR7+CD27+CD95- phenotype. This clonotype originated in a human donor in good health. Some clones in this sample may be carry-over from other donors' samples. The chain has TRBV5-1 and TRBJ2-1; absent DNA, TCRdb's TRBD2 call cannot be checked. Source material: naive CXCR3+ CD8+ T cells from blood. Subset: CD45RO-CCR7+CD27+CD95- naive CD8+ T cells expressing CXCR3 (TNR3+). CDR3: CASRQKLALSSYNEQFF.